This TCR beta chain comes out of a study of shared clonotypes between healthy human individuals. Findings of the study overall: Sampling involved blood alone; tissue repertoires likely differ. Naive subsets, compared against memory subsets, generally had larger estimated richness values.

Clones were sequenced by immunoSEQ multiplex PCR, and TCRdb holds only the in-frame ones, with some missing. There are more than 2,000,000 clones in the sample; approximately 92% occur only once, and about 0.13% lies in the top ten. Germline CDR1 reads SGHAT; CDR2 reads FQDESV (reference sequence). This CDR3 comprises 15 residues. Trimming shortened V by 0 bases and J by 0 bases, and 3 bases separated the two germline ends. Caucasian adults residing in Nashville, Tennessee made up all the donors. A note on this clone: Its antigen remains unknown.

The receptor was isolated from a man aged 18 to 30 in good health. Sequenced material: naive CD4+ T cells sorted from blood. Subset noted: CD45RA+ positively selected. The rearrangement links TRBV11-1 to TRBJ2-6, with D unresolved. Here the CDR3 DNA reads TGTGCCAGCAGCTTAGCGGTCTCTGGGGCCAACGTCCTGACTTTC. As protein: CASSLAVSGANVLTF.